This entry concerns a single TCR beta chain. The data derive from a study of blood T cell repertoires in COVID-19. TCRdb keeps only in-frame clones here, not all; method: immunoSEQ multiplex PCR. The sample yields some 510,000 clones, around 89% seen once. The CDR3 runs 11 residues. In germline, CDR1 is MNHEY, CDR2 SMNVEV (reference sequence). Trimming at V came to 8 bases and at J to 8 bases, leaving 1 base not matched to a gene. This rearrangement joins TRBV27 to TRBJ1-2; 11 bases align to TRBD1. Sample: PBMCs or T cells enriched from blood (not recorded which). The TCR sequence derives from a woman aged 40 to 50 who had recovered from COVID-19. The CDR3 region is CASGQGAGYTF. The CDR3 DNA reads TGTGCCAGCGGACAGGGGGCGGGCTACACCTTC.